Presented here are 9 T cell receptor beta chains from one specimen sequenced in a study of blood T cell repertoires in COVID-19. Data came from immunoSEQ multiplex PCR; TCRdb stores just in-frame clones and leaves some out. The sample consists of approximately 170,000 clones, about 85% of them appearing once. The sequenced sample was peripheral blood. These receptors originate from a man aged 55-75 years who had recovered from COVID-19.

The gene calls are TRBV18 and TRBJ1-6; 8 bases fit TRBD1. J was trimmed by 5 bases and V by 5 bases; bases with no gene match: 8. CDR1 is KGHSH, CDR2 LQKENI, per germline. The length of the CDR3 is 16 residues. For the CDR3, the DNA is TGTGCCAGCTCATCGACAGGGGCGTTGAATAATTCACCCCTCCACTTT. Its translation is CASSSTGALNNSPLHF. Complete variable domain (other parts from reference TRBV18 and TRBJ1-6): NAGVMQNPRHLVRRRGQEARLRCSPMKGHSHVYWYRQLPEEGLKFMVYLQKENIIDESGMPKERFSAEFPKEGPSILRIQQVVRGDSAAYFCASSSTGALNNSPLHFGNGTRLTVT.

The chain joins TRBV6-5 to TRBJ1-1, with 8 nucleotides matching TRBD1. Germline CDR1 reads MNHEY; CDR2 reads SVGAGI. The CDR3 totals 14 residues. The V segment lost 8 bases and the J segment 4 bases; nucleotides outside the gene matches: 9. The CDR3 nucleotides are TGTGCCAGCTCCTTGGGCAGGGGGCGCACTGAAGCTTTCTTT. It is translated as CASSLGRGRTEAFF.

The chain carries TRBV7-6 and TRBJ2-1, with 12 bases aligning to TRBD2. The CDR3 covers 17 residues. Unmatched junction bases numbered 12, after V lost 5 bases and J lost 7 bases. The germline gives CDR1 SGHVS, CDR2 FNYEAQ. For the CDR3, the DNA is TGTGCCAGCAGCACTTCTAGCGGGGGGGCCTTCACGAATGAGCAGTTCTTC. It yields the protein CASSTSSGGAFTNEQFF.

Of note for this clone: This specimen includes other DNA sequences encoding the same CDR3. The V and J genes are TRBV7-9 and TRBJ1-4, with 7 positions matching TRBD1. The germline V gene encodes CDR1 SEHNR and CDR2 FQNEAQ (reference sequence). CDR3 size: 13 residues. V was pared by 2 bases and J by 6 bases, with 0 bases of the junction left unmatched. The chain's CDR3 is CASSLTGDEKLFF. The CDR3 bases are TGTGCCAGCAGCTTAACAGGGGATGAAAAACTGTTTTTT.

V gene TRBV5-1 combines with J gene TRBJ1-4; 8 bases are a match to TRBD1. V shed 1 base, J shed 8 bases, and the junction held 4 bases outside the gene matches. From germline, CDR1 is SGHRS and CDR2 YFSETQ. This CDR3 is built from 14 residues. The CDR3 spells CASSLSRGREKLFF. CDR3 coding DNA: TGCGCCAGCAGCTTGAGCAGGGGGCGAGAAAAACTGTTTTTT.

The V call is TRBV5-1, the J call TRBJ2-2, with D possibly being TRBD1 (5 bases). The V end lost 4 bases, the J end lost 2 bases, and 15 bases lay between the germline ends. Germline assignment: CDR1 SGHRS and CDR2 YFSETQ. The CDR3 is 16 amino acids. CDR3 amino acids: CASSLTVTVNTGELFF. The CDR3 nucleotides read TGCGCCAGCAGCCTCACGGTGACAGTAAACACCGGGGAGCTGTTTTTT.

V and J are TRBV2 and TRBJ2-2; the D is unclear. The germline V and J ends were trimmed by 8 bases and 5 bases, with 3 bases remaining between them. CDR3 length equals 10 residues. Germline CDR1 is SNHLY and CDR2 is FYNNEI. The CDR3: CASLTGELFF. The CDR3 DNA sequence: TGTGCCAGCCTTACCGGGGAGCTGTTTTTT.

The CDR3 reads CASSTGIYGYTF. The CDR3 DNA reads TGTGCCAGCAGCACAGGCATCTATGGCTACACCTTC. The V and J genes are TRBV2 and TRBJ1-2, with TRBD1 as a possible D gene (5 bases). V was shortened by 6 bases and J by 4 bases, with 9 bases between the two germline ends. The germline CDR1 and CDR2 sequences are SNHLY and FYNNEI. This CDR3 has 12 residues.

The genes are TRBV7-3 and TRBJ1-2; TRBD1 aligns across 7 bases. Germline V gives CDR1 SGHTA, CDR2 FQGTGA. The CDR3 totals 16 residues. The V gene end was trimmed by 3 bases and the J gene end by 10 bases; junction bases not matched to a gene: 17. As DNA, the CDR3 is TGTGCCAGCAGCTTGGGTGGGCCAGGGGGATTGGGTAACTACACCTTC. Translated: CASSLGGPGGLGNYTF.